These T cell receptor beta chains were read from a single sample in a study of metastatic and nonmetastatic thyroid tumors. Via MiXCR, TCRdb re-called the PCR reads. The repertoire consists of around 17,000 clones, with less than 25% occurring once and the leading ten covering approximately 7.6%. What was sequenced was adjacent normal tissue. These receptors were taken from a female donor with papillary thyroid cancer or a benign thyroid nodule (not recorded which). Some clones in this sample may be carry-over from other donors' samples. CDR3s include the opening cysteine and the closing phenylalanine or tryptophan. Each record gives: J gene, D gene, V gene, clone size, CDR3 length, CDR3 DNA, CDR3 protein. D genes are given only for firm matches. The size field is filled for only some rows; it gives once, few, many or a size class.

J gene: TRBJ1-3
D gene: NA
V gene: TRBV11-2
clone size: NA
CDR3 length: 16
CDR3 DNA: TGTGCCAGCAGCCCGAGTAAGGGGATCTCTGGAAACACCATATATTTT
CDR3 protein: CASSPSKGISGNTIYF

J gene: TRBJ1-1
D gene: TRBD1
V gene: TRBV4-2
clone size: many
CDR3 length: 14
CDR3 DNA: TGTGCCAGCAGCCAAGCAGGGGGGGGCCATGAAGCTTTCTTT
CDR3 protein: CASSQAGGGHEAFF

J gene: TRBJ2-7
D gene: NA
V gene: TRBV6-1
clone size: few
CDR3 length: 15
CDR3 DNA: TGTGCCAGCAGGGCCCCCGAGATCTACCCCTACGAGCAGTACTTC
CDR3 protein: CASRAPEIYPYEQYF

J gene: TRBJ1-2
D gene: NA
V gene: TRBV5-1
clone size: NA
CDR3 length: 11
CDR3 DNA: TGCGCCAGCGGGACGAACTATGGCTACACCTTC
CDR3 protein: CASGTNYGYTF

J gene: TRBJ2-1
D gene: NA
V gene: TRBV7-9
clone size: many
CDR3 length: 12
CDR3 DNA: TGTGCCAGCAGCCGAGACAGCCCTCTTCAGTTCTTC
CDR3 protein: CASSRDSPLQFF

J gene: TRBJ2-2
D gene: TRBD2
V gene: TRBV2
clone size: NA
CDR3 length: 17
CDR3 DNA: TGTGCCAGCATTGTGCTACCGGGAGGGCCGGGCACCGGGGAGCTGTTTTTT
CDR3 protein: CASIVLPGGPGTGELFF

J gene: TRBJ2-7
D gene: TRBD2
V gene: TRBV18
clone size: NA
CDR3 length: 17
CDR3 DNA: TGTGCCAGCTCACCTCTCGGCCCCGGGACTAGCGTCTACGAGCAGTACTTC
CDR3 protein: CASSPLGPGTSVYEQYF

J gene: TRBJ1-4
D gene: NA
V gene: TRBV6-1
clone size: medium-sized
CDR3 length: 15
CDR3 DNA: TGTGCCAGCAGATTAAGCCGGGACGGAGATGAAAAACTGTTTTTT
CDR3 protein: CASRLSRDGDEKLFF

J gene: TRBJ1-5
D gene: TRBD1
V gene: TRBV28
clone size: NA
CDR3 length: 16
CDR3 DNA: TGTGCCAGCAGTCGGGGGGACAGGGGCCAAAATCAGCCCCAGCATTTT
CDR3 protein: CASSRGDRGQNQPQHF

J gene: TRBJ2-5
D gene: TRBD1
V gene: TRBV20-1
clone size: many
CDR3 length: 18
CDR3 DNA: TGCAGTGCTAGAGATCTCTCAGACAGGGCTTTCCGCCAAGAGACCCAGTACTTC
CDR3 protein: CSARDLSDRAFRQETQYF

J gene: TRBJ2-7
D gene: NA
V gene: TRBV9
clone size: NA
CDR3 length: 14
CDR3 DNA: TGTGCCAGCAGCCCCCGCGACACAGGGTACGAGCAGTACTTC
CDR3 protein: CASSPRDTGYEQYF

J gene: TRBJ2-1
D gene: TRBD2
V gene: TRBV9
clone size: many
CDR3 length: 15
CDR3 DNA: TGTGCCAGCAGCGAGGGACTAGCGGACTACAATGAGCAGTTCTTC
CDR3 protein: CASSEGLADYNEQFF

J gene: TRBJ1-1
D gene: NA
V gene: TRBV15
clone size: NA
CDR3 length: 18
CDR3 DNA: TGTGCCACCAGCAGAGGCGGGGTGGGGGGACCGGGGGTAACTGAAGCTTTCTTT
CDR3 protein: CATSRGGVGGPGVTEAFF

J gene: TRBJ1-2
D gene: NA
V gene: TRBV5-5
clone size: NA
CDR3 length: 15
CDR3 DNA: TGTGCCAGCAGCCCCGGTACATGGGGTCACTATGGCTACACCTTC
CDR3 protein: CASSPGTWGHYGYTF

J gene: TRBJ1-5
D gene: NA
V gene: TRBV20-1
clone size: many
CDR3 length: 17
CDR3 DNA: TGCAGTGCTAGTGGTTTCGGGCCTCGGATAAGCAATCAGCCCCAGCATTTT
CDR3 protein: CSASGFGPRISNQPQHF

J gene: TRBJ2-5
D gene: TRBD2
V gene: TRBV3-1
clone size: NA
CDR3 length: 16
CDR3 DNA: TGTGCCAGCAGCGCCCGACTAGCGGGAGCAAAAGAGACCCAGTACTTC
CDR3 protein: CASSARLAGAKETQYF

J gene: TRBJ2-3
D gene: NA
V gene: TRBV3-1
clone size: many
CDR3 length: 13
CDR3 DNA: TGTGCCAGCAGCCGGGACCTCACAGATACGCAGTATTTT
CDR3 protein: CASSRDLTDTQYF

J gene: TRBJ2-3
D gene: TRBD2
V gene: TRBV20-1
clone size: many
CDR3 length: 14
CDR3 DNA: TGCAGTGCCGGAAGTCGGGGGGTCACAGATACGCAGTATTTT
CDR3 protein: CSAGSRGVTDTQYF

J gene: TRBJ2-5
D gene: TRBD1
V gene: TRBV9
clone size: NA
CDR3 length: 15
CDR3 DNA: TGTGCCAGCAGCAAGGAAGGGACAGGCTCGGAGAACCAGTACTTC
CDR3 protein: CASSKEGTGSENQYF

J gene: TRBJ1-2
D gene: NA
V gene: TRBV6-1
clone size: medium-sized
CDR3 length: 13
CDR3 DNA: TGTGCCAGCAGTGGGACAAGGACCTATGGCTACACCTTC
CDR3 protein: CASSGTRTYGYTF

J gene: TRBJ2-5
D gene: NA
V gene: TRBV20-1
clone size: NA
CDR3 length: 13
CDR3 DNA: TGCAGTGCTAGACCGTCAGGACAAGAGACCCAGTACTTC
CDR3 protein: CSARPSGQETQYF

J gene: TRBJ2-5
D gene: NA
V gene: TRBV15
clone size: NA
CDR3 length: 13
CDR3 DNA: TGTGCCACCAGCAGAGATTTCCAAGAGACCCAGTACTTC
CDR3 protein: CATSRDFQETQYF

J gene: TRBJ1-2
D gene: TRBD1
V gene: TRBV28
clone size: medium-sized
CDR3 length: 14
CDR3 DNA: TGTGCCAGCAGTTCCTTACAGGGGAACTATGGCTACACCTTC
CDR3 protein: CASSSLQGNYGYTF

J gene: TRBJ2-7
D gene: NA
V gene: TRBV28
clone size: medium-sized
CDR3 length: 13
CDR3 DNA: TGTGCCAGCAGTTGGGGGCTCTCGAACCTCCCCTACTTC
CDR3 protein: CASSWGLSNLPYF

J gene: TRBJ2-1
D gene: TRBD2
V gene: TRBV2
clone size: NA
CDR3 length: 14
CDR3 DNA: TGTGCCAGCAGCTCTAGCGGGAGTGTCTATGAGCAGTTCTTC
CDR3 protein: CASSSSGSVYEQFF

J gene: TRBJ2-6
D gene: NA
V gene: TRBV7-2
clone size: NA
CDR3 length: 20
CDR3 DNA: TGTGCCAGCAGCACTATAGGGGTTGGACAGCGAGGCTCTGGGGCCAACGTCCTGACTTTC
CDR3 protein: CASSTIGVGQRGSGANVLTF

J gene: TRBJ2-1
D gene: TRBD2
V gene: TRBV3-1
clone size: many
CDR3 length: 16
CDR3 DNA: TGTGCCAGCAGCCAAGAGTATAGCGGGATCTACAATGAGCAGTTCTTC
CDR3 protein: CASSQEYSGIYNEQFF

J gene: TRBJ1-2
D gene: NA
V gene: TRBV19
clone size: few
CDR3 length: 12
CDR3 DNA: TGTGCCAGTAGTTCCCAAAGGGATGGCTACACCTTC
CDR3 protein: CASSSQRDGYTF

J gene: TRBJ1-1
D gene: NA
V gene: TRBV2
clone size: few
CDR3 length: 14
CDR3 DNA: TGTGCCAGCAGTGATCGGTCTCAGAACACTGAAGCTTTCTTT
CDR3 protein: CASSDRSQNTEAFF